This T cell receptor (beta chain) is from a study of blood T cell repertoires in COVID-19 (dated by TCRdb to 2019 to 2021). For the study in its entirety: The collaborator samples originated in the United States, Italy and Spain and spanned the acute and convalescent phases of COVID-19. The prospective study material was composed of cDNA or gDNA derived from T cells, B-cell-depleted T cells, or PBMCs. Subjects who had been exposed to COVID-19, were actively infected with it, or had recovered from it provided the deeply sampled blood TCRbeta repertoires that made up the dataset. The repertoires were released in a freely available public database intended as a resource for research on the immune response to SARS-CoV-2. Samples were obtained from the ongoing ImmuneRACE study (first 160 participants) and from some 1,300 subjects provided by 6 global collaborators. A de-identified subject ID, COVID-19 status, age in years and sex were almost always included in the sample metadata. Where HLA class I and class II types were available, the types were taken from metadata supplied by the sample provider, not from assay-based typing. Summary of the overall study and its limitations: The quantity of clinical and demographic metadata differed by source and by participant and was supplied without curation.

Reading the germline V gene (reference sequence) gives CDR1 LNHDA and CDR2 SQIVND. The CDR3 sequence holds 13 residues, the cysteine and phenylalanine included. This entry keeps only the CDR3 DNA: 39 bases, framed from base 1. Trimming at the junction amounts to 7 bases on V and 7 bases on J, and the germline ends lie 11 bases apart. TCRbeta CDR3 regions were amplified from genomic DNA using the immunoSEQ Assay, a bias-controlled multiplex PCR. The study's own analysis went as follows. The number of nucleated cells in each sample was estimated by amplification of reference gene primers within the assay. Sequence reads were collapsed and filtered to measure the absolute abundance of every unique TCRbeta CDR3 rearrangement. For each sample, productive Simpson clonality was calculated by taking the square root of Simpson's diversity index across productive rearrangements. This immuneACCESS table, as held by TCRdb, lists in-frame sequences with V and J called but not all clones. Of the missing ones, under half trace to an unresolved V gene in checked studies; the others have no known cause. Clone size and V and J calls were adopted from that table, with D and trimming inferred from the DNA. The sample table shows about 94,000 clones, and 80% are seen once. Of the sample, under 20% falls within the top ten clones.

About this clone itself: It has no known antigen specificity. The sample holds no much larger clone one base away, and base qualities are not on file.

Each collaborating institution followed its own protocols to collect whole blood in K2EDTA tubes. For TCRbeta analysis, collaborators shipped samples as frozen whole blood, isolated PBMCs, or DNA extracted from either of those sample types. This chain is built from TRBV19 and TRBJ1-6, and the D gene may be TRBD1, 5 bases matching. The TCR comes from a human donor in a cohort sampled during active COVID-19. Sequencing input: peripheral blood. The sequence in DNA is TGTGCCAGTATCCAGCCAGGGAATTCACCCCTCCACTTT. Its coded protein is CASIQPGNSPLHF.